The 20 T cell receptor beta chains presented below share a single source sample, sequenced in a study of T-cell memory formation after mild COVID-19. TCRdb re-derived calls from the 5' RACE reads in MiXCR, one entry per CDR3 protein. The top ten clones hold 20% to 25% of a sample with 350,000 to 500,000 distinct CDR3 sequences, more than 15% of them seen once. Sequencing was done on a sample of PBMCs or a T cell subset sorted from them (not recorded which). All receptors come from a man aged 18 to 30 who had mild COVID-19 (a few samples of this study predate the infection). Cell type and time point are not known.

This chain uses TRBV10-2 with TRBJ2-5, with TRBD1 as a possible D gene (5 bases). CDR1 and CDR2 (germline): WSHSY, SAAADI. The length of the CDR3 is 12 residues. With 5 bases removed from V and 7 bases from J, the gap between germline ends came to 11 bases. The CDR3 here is CASSRFQGTQYF. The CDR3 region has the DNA TGCGCCAGCAGTCGCTTCCAGGGGACCCAGTACTTC.

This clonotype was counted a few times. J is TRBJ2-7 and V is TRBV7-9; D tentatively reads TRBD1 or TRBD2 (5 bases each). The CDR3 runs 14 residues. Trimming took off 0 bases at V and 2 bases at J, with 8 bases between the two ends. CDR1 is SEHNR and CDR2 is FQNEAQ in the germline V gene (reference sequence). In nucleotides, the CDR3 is TGTGCCAGCAGCTTAGCGGGGGACGCCTACGAGCAGTACGTC. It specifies CASSLAGDAYEQYV.

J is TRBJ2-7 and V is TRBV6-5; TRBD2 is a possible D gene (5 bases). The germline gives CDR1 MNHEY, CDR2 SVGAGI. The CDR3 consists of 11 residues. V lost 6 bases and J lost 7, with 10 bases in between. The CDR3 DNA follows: TGTGCCAGCAGCCGACCGGGAGAGCAGTACTTC. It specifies CASSRPGEQYF.

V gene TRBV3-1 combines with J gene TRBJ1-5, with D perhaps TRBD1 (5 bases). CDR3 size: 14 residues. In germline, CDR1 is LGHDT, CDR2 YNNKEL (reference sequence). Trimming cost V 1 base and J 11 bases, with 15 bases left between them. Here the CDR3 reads CASSQAPEGLAQHF. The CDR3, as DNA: TGTGCCAGCAGCCAAGCCCCCGAGGGGTTGGCCCAGCATTTT.

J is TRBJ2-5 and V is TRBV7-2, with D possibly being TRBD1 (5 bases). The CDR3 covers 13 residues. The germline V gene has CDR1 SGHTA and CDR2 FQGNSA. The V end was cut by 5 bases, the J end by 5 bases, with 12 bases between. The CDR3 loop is CASSTRQRETQYF. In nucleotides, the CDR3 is TGTGCCAGCAGCACGCGACAGAGGGAGACCCAGTACTTC.

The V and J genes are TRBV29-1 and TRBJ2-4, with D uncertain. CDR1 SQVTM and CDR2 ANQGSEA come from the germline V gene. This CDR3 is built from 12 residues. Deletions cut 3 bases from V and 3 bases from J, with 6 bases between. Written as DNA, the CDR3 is TGCAGCGTTGAGTCAGACAAAAACATTCAGTACTTC. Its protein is CSVESDKNIQYF.

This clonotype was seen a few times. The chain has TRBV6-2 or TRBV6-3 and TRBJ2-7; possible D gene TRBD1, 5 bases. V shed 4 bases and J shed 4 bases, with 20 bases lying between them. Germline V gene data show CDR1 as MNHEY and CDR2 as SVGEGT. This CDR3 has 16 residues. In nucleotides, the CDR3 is TGTGCCAGCAGTTCCGTCCAGGGCAGCCTATCGTACGAGCAGTACGTC. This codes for CASSSVQGSLSYEQYV.

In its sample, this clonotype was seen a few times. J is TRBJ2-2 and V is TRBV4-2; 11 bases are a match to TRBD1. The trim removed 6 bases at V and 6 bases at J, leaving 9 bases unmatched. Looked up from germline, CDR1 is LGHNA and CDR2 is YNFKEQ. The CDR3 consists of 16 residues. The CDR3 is CASSSGVDRGPGELFF. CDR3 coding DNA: TGTGCCAGCAGTTCCGGTGTGGACAGGGGGCCCGGGGAGCTGTTTTTT.

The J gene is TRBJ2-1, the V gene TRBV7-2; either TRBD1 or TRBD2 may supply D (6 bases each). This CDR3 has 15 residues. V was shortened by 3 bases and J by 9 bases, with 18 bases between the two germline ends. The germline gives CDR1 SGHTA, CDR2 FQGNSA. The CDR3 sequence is CASSFPRGGLSEQFF. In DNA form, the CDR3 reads TGTGCCAGCAGCTTTCCTCGTGGGGGGCTAAGTGAGCAGTTCTTC.

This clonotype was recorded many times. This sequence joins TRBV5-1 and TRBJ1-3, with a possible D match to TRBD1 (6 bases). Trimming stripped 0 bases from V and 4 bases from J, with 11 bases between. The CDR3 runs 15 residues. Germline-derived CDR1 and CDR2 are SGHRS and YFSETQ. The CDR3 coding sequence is TGCGCCAGCAGCTTGGTTTCAGGGGTCGGAAACACCATATATTTT. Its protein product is CASSLVSGVGNTIYF. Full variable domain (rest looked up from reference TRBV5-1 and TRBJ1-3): KAGVTQTPRYLIKTRGQQVTLSCSPISGHRSVSWYQQTPGQGLQFLFEYFSETQRNKGNFPGRFSGRQFSNSRSEMNVSTLELGDSALYLCASSLVSGVGNTIYFGEGSWLTVV.

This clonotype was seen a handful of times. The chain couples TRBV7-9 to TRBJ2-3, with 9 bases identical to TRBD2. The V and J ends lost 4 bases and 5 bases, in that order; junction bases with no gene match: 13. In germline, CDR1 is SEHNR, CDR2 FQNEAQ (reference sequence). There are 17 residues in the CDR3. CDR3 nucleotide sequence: TGTGCCAGCAGCTGGGGGCGCGATAGCGGGGGTAAAGATACGCAGTATTTT. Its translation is CASSWGRDSGGKDTQYF.

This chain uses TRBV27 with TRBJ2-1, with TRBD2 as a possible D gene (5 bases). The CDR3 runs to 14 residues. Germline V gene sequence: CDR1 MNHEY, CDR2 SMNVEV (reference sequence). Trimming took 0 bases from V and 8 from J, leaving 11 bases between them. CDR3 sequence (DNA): TGTGCCAGCAGTTTATCTCCCGGGGTCCATGAGCAGTTCTTC. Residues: CASSLSPGVHEQFF.

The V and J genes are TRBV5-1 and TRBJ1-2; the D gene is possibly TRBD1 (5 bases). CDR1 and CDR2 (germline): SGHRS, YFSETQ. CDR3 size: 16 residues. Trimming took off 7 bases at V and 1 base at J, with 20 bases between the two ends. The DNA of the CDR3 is TGCGCCAGCGTCCCTGGACATCCCGCTGGTAACTATGGCTACACCTTC. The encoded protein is CASVPGHPAGNYGYTF.

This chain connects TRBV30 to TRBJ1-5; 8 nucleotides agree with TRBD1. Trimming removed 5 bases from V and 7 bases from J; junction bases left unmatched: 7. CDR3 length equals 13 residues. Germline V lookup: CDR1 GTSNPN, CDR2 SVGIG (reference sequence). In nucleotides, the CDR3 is TGTGCCTGGGACGGACAGGGCGGCCAGCCCCAGCATTTT. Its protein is CAWDGQGGQPQHF.

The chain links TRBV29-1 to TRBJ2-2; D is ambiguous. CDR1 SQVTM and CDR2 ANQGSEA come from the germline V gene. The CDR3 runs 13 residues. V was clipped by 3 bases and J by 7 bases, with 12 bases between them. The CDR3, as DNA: TGCAGCGTTGACCCGACAAGTGGCGGGGAGCTGTTTTTT. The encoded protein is CSVDPTSGGELFF.

In DNA, the CDR3 is TGTGCCAGCAGGGCCATCGGGGGGGCACATGGCTACACCTTC. Residues: CASRAIGGAHGYTF. The gene calls are TRBV25-1 and TRBJ1-2; D possibly corresponds to TRBD1 (6 bases). V was shortened by 6 bases and J by 6 bases, with 17 bases between the two germline ends. The CDR3 loop spans 14 amino acids. Looked up from germline, CDR1 is MGHDK and CDR2 is SYGVNS.

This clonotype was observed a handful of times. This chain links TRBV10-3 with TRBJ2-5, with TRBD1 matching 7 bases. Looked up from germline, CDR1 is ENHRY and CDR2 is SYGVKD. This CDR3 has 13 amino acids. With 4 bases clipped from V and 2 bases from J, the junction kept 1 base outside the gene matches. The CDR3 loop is CAISAGQQETQYF. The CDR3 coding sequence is TGTGCCATCAGTGCGGGACAGCAAGAGACCCAGTACTTC.

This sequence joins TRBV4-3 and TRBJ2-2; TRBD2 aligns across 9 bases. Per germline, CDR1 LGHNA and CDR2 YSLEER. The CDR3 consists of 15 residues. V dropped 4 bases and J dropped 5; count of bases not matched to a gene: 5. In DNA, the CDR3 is TGCGCCAGCAGCCGGGGACTAGCCGGGACCGGGGAGCTGTTTTTT. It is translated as CASSRGLAGTGELFF.

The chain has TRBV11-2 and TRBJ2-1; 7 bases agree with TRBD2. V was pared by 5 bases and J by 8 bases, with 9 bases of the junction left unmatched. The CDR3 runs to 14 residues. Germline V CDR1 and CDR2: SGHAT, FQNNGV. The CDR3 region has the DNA TGTGCCAGCAGCCCCAGGACTAGTTTGGATGAGCAGTTCTTC. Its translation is CASSPRTSLDEQFF.

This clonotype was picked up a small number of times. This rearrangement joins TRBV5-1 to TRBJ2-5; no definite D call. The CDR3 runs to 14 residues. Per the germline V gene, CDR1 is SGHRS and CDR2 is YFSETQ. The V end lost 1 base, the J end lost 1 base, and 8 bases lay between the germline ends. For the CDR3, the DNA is TGCGCCAGCAGCTTGTCGTTTCGCCAAGAGACCCAGTACTTC. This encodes CASSLSFRQETQYF. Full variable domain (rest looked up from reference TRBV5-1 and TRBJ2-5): KAGVTQTPRYLIKTRGQQVTLSCSPISGHRSVSWYQQTPGQGLQFLFEYFSETQRNKGNFPGRFSGRQFSNSRSEMNVSTLELGDSALYLCASSLSFRQETQYFGPGTRLLVL.